Following are 25 T cell receptor beta chains from one sample sequenced in a study of OX40 agonist ivuxolimab in advanced cancers. The library was generated by the immunoSEQ multiplex PCR assay. The source is immuneACCESS, and TCRdb retained only in-frame sequences with V and J called. Part of the clones is not carried over; for the studies checked, unresolved V genes explain less than half of this, and the remainder is unexplained. The sample yields over 75,000 clones; about nine tenths were counted once. The ten largest clonotypes hold less than 0.35% of the sample. The specimen was CD4+ or CD8+ T cells sorted from blood, collected in a trial of the OX40 agonist ivuxolimab. These TCRs come from an adult with an advanced solid tumor such as melanoma, head and neck, liver or kidney cancer.

V is TRBV5-1 and J is TRBJ1-3; no definite D call. CDR3 length: 15 residues. From germline, CDR1 is SGHRS and CDR2 YFSETQ. The V end lost 0 bases, the J end lost 0 bases, and 7 bases lay between the germline ends. This CDR3 reads CASSLAGNSGNTIYF. The CDR3 DNA follows: TGCGCCAGCAGCTTGGCCGGGAACTCTGGAAACACCATATATTTT.

V usage is TRBV6-6 and J usage is TRBJ2-3; D unclear. The CDR3 is made up of 14 amino acids. The V and J ends lost 8 bases and 0 bases respectively, with 12 bases between them. The germline V gene has CDR1 MNHNY and CDR2 SVGAGI (reference sequence). The CDR3 region is CASRGLSSTDTQYF. The CDR3 DNA follows: TGTGCCAGCCGTGGCCTCTCTAGCACAGATACGCAGTATTTT.

The rearrangement links TRBV7-9 to TRBJ2-3; D perhaps matches TRBD2 (5 bases). CDR3 size: 16 residues. V gave up 5 bases and J gave up 3 bases, with 18 bases separating them. CDR1 SEHNR and CDR2 FQNEAQ come from the germline V gene (reference sequence). The CDR3 nucleotides are TGTGCCAGCAGCCCAAATGTGGGAGTAGGTACAGATACGCAGTATTTT. It yields the protein CASSPNVGVGTDTQYF.

The rearrangement uses TRBV10-2 and TRBJ2-3; 8 bases line up with TRBD1. V lost 3 bases and J lost 1; bases outside the gene matches: 0. The CDR3 contains 14 residues. The germline gives CDR1 WSHSY, CDR2 SAAADI. Here the CDR3 DNA reads TGCGCCAGCAGTGAACAGGGGGGCACAGATACGCAGTATTTT. This encodes CASSEQGGTDTQYF.

A note on this clone: An end of the junction differs from the germline gene, which may be a read error. This chain connects TRBV5-1 to TRBJ2-7; D may be TRBD2 (5 bases). Per germline, CDR1 SGHRS and CDR2 YFSETQ. This CDR3 contains 14 residues. The chain's CDR3 is CASRLDSFPLQQYF. The CDR3 nucleotides are TGCGCCAGCAGATTGGACTCGTTCCCCCTTCAGCAGTACTTC.

V and J are TRBV6-6 and TRBJ2-7; 12 bases are a match to TRBD2. Looked up from germline, CDR1 is MNHNY and CDR2 is SVGAGI (reference sequence). Unmatched junction bases numbered 2, after V lost 0 bases and J lost 2 bases. This CDR3 is built from 16 residues. The CDR3 region is CASSYSRTSGAYEQYF. DNA for the CDR3: TGTGCCAGCAGTTACTCGAGGACTAGCGGGGCCTACGAGCAGTACTTC.

V usage is TRBV7-2 and J usage is TRBJ2-3; 7 bases are shared with TRBD1. With 3 bases clipped from V and 4 bases from J, the junction kept 1 base outside the gene matches. The CDR3 length is 13 residues. Germline values: CDR1 SGHTA, CDR2 FQGNSA. This chain's CDR3 is CASSLTGPDTQYF. Written as DNA, the CDR3 is TGTGCCAGCAGCTTGACAGGGCCAGATACGCAGTATTTT.

In DNA, the CDR3 is TGTGCCAGCAGCGTAGTGTCCGGGAACTACAATGAGCAGTTCTTC. This codes for CASSVVSGNYNEQFF. The chain combines TRBV9 with TRBJ2-1; possible D gene TRBD2, 5 bases. The V and J ends lost 0 bases and 3 bases respectively, with 10 bases between them. CDR1 is SGDLS, CDR2 YYNGEE, per germline. CDR3 length: 15 amino acids.

V is TRBV4-1 and J is TRBJ2-4, with D possibly TRBD2 on 6 matching bases. The CDR3 loop spans 19 amino acids. Germline V gene data show CDR1 as MGHRA and CDR2 as YSYEKL. V was shortened by 1 base and J by 1 base, with 20 bases between the two germline ends. CDR3 sequence reads: CASSQGGPRTGDAKNIQYF. The CDR3 nucleotides are TGCGCCAGCAGCCAAGGGGGACCAAGGACGGGAGACGCCAAAAACATTCAGTACTTC.

The CDR3 here is CAISERDSYEQYF. Written as DNA, the CDR3 is TGTGCCATCAGTGAGAGGGATTCCTACGAGCAGTACTTC. The chain uses TRBV10-3 and TRBJ2-7; D unclear. The CDR3 sequence is 13 residues long. Trimming took off 2 bases at V and 1 base at J, with 6 bases between the two ends. Germline V gives CDR1 ENHRY, CDR2 SYGVKD.

The rearrangement joins TRBV4-3 to TRBJ2-7; D gene uncertain. There are 15 residues in the CDR3. CDR1 is LGHNA and CDR2 is YSLEER in the germline V gene. V was clipped by 0 bases and J by 2 bases, with 11 bases between them. This chain's CDR3 is CASSQEFRPAYEQYF. CDR3 nucleotides: TGCGCCAGCAGCCAAGAGTTCAGGCCCGCCTACGAGCAGTACTTC.

To note about this clone: Since the CDR3 does not end with the conserved phenylalanine or tryptophan, this likely comes from a read error. The CDR3 loop is CASSRTQGGYGYTL. The CDR3 nucleotides are TGCGCCAGCAGCAGAACGCAGGGGGGCTATGGCTACACCCTC. The chain recombines TRBV5-1 with TRBJ1-2, with 7 bases matching TRBD1. This CDR3 spans 14 amino acids. CDR1 and CDR2 (germline): SGHRS, YFSETQ. Germline trimming cut 4 bases from V and 4 bases from J; bases unmatched to any gene: 7.

V gene TRBV10-3 combines with J gene TRBJ1-1; D is unresolved. The germline V gene has CDR1 ENHRY and CDR2 SYGVKD. V was clipped by 2 bases and J by 2 bases, with 15 bases between them. The CDR3 totals 16 residues. For the CDR3, the DNA is TGTGCCATCAGTGAGAAGAAGAGCGGAACCAACACTGAAGCTTTCTTT. It encodes CAISEKKSGTNTEAFF.

V gene TRBV15 combines with J gene TRBJ2-6; D remains unclear. V was trimmed by 1 base and J by 2 bases, leaving 9 bases between them. The length of the CDR3 is 16 residues. CDR1 LNHNV and CDR2 YYDKDF come from the germline V gene (reference sequence). The CDR3 DNA reads as TGTGCCACCAGCAGAGTCTTCCCGCCTGGGGCCAACGTCCTGACTTTC. This codes for CATSRVFPPGANVLTF.

The rearrangement uses TRBV28 and TRBJ1-5, with TRBD1 as a possible D gene (6 bases). CDR1 MDHEN and CDR2 SYDVKM come from the germline V gene. With 5 bases removed from V and 4 bases from J, the gap between germline ends came to 15 bases. The CDR3 sequence is 15 residues long. The CDR3 bases are TGTGCCAGCAGTCCTAGGCGGGGGCAGAATCAGCCCCAGCATTTT. It specifies CASSPRRGQNQPQHF.

This chain joins TRBV6-6 and TRBJ1-4; D call uncertain. Germline CDR1 and CDR2: MNHNY and SVGAGI (reference sequence). V was shortened by 6 bases and J by 8 bases, with 13 bases between the two germline ends. This CDR3 comprises 13 residues. The CDR3 DNA follows: TGTGCCAGCAGAGTCGCGGGTTCCGAAAAACTGTTTTTT. Amino acid sequence: CASRVAGSEKLFF.

The chain employs TRBV11-2 and TRBJ2-5; tentatively, D is TRBD1 (6 bases). V dropped 0 bases and J dropped 4 bases, with 18 bases sitting between them. Germline V gene data show CDR1 as SGHAT and CDR2 as FQNNGV. The CDR3 runs 17 residues. The CDR3 bases are TGTGCCAGCAGCTTAGATCCCCTAGGGCCCAGGGGAGAGACCCAGTACTTC. This gives the protein CASSLDPLGPRGETQYF.

This clone showed up just a few times. This sample also contains other DNA sequences that code for the same CDR3. The chain employs TRBV6-6 and TRBJ2-1; 11 nucleotides align to TRBD1. The CDR3 is 14 residues long. Trimming at V came to 6 bases and at J to 7 bases, leaving 5 bases not matched to a gene. Germline V CDR1 and CDR2: MNHNY, SVGAGI (reference sequence). The CDR3 DNA sequence: TGTGCCAGCAGGGCAGGGACAGGGGGAAATGAGCAGTTCTTC. This translates into CASRAGTGGNEQFF.

This clone has just one count. J is TRBJ2-1 and V is TRBV10-2; the D is unclear. Looked up from germline, CDR1 is WSHSY and CDR2 is SAAADI. The CDR3 is made up of 13 amino acids. V gave up 4 bases and J gave up 8 bases, with 12 bases separating them. The CDR3 is CASSAPLLDEQFF. CDR3 nucleotide sequence: TGCGCCAGCAGTGCACCCCTACTGGATGAGCAGTTCTTC.

The CDR3 here is CAGREGRTDTQYF. The CDR3 DNA sequence: TGCGCCGGCCGGGAGGGAAGGACAGATACGCAGTATTTT. V is TRBV5-1 and J is TRBJ2-3; 8 nucleotides line up with TRBD2. V gave up 10 bases and J gave up 3 bases; unmatched junction bases: 7. The CDR3 extends over 13 amino acids. Looked up from germline, CDR1 is SGHRS and CDR2 is YFSETQ.

The chain has TRBV6-5 and TRBJ1-2; TRBD1 might be the D (5 bases). CDR1 MNHEY and CDR2 SVGAGI come from the germline V gene. The CDR3 sequence is 15 residues long. V lost 6 bases, J lost 6 bases, and 20 bases lay in between. CDR3: CASSPAGPPGDGYTF. The CDR3 coding sequence is TGTGCCAGCAGCCCCGCGGGACCGCCTGGGGATGGCTACACCTTC.

V and J are TRBV5-4 and TRBJ2-3, with TRBD2 identical over 10 bases. The CDR3 spans 16 residues. In germline, CDR1 is SGHNT, CDR2 YYREEE (reference sequence). Trimming removed 1 base from V and 1 base from J; junction bases left unmatched: 3. CDR3 in amino acids: CASSLYTSGGTDTQYF. The CDR3, as DNA: TGTGCCAGCAGCTTGTACACTAGCGGGGGCACAGATACGCAGTATTTT.

The J gene is TRBJ2-5, the V gene TRBV7-9, with 11 positions matching TRBD2. The germline gives CDR1 SEHNR, CDR2 FQNEAQ (reference sequence). This CDR3 has 14 amino acids. Trimming removed 5 bases from V and 9 bases from J; junction bases left unmatched: 8. The CDR3 nucleotides are TGTGCCAGCAGCCACGGGACTAGCGGCCCGCCCCAGTACTTC. Amino acids: CASSHGTSGPPQYF.

The chain couples TRBV5-4 to TRBJ2-5; tentative D call: TRBD2 (7 bases). From germline, CDR1 is SGHNT and CDR2 YYREEE (reference sequence). V lost 10 bases and J 1 base, leaving 20 bases between the germline ends. There are 15 residues in the CDR3. The CDR3: CAWGQGTIPQETQYF. Written as DNA, the CDR3 is TGTGCCTGGGGGCAGGGGACTATACCCCAAGAGACCCAGTACTTC.

This chain links TRBV18 with TRBJ2-1; D is unresolved. Germline CDR1 and CDR2: KGHSH and LQKENI. V was clipped by 4 bases and J by 0 bases, with 10 bases between them. This CDR3 contains 15 residues. The CDR3 nucleotides read TGTGCCAGCTCACTGACCAGGAGCTCCTACAATGAGCAGTTCTTC. Its translation is CASSLTRSSYNEQFF.